One and the same sample provided the 10 T cell receptor beta chains below, sequenced in a study of blood T cells in healthy people across ages. A J-beta primer mix and a sample-barcoded 5' primer were used in a second PCR of roughly 7 to 12 cycles. TCRdb re-analysed the 5' RACE reads in MiXCR, keeping a single row per CDR3 protein. The table has over 700,000 distinct CDR3 sequences, just under 25% seen once. This sample also belongs to another study, concerning T cells of mothers and their children.

Sequenced: blood. The origin of the receptors is a boy aged 5 to 17 in good health.

This rearrangement joins TRBV19 to TRBJ1-2; D is ambiguous. The germline V gene has CDR1 LNHDA and CDR2 SQIVND (reference sequence). The ends were cut back, 4 bases at V and 2 bases at J, with 14 bases in the middle. This CDR3 has 15 residues. The CDR3 nucleotides are TGTGCCAGTAGTACGACCGCCATTTTAAACTATGGCTACACCTTC. Translating gives CASSTTAILNYGYTF.

CDR3 sequence reads: CASSSTGYYGYTF. The CDR3 DNA sequence: TGCGCCAGCAGTTCGACAGGATACTATGGCTACACCTTC. The chain uses TRBV5-1 and TRBJ1-2, with D maybe TRBD1 (6 bases). Looked up from germline, CDR1 is SGHRS and CDR2 is YFSETQ. This CDR3 is built from 13 residues. Trimming cost V 5 bases and J 3 bases, with 11 bases left between them.

This clonotype occurred a few times. The rearrangement links TRBV27 to TRBJ2-2; D is ambiguous. Germline CDR1 and CDR2: MNHEY and SMNVEV (reference sequence). Trimming pared 5 bases from V and 8 bases from J, leaving 15 bases between. The length of the CDR3 is 14 residues. The CDR3 DNA follows: TGTGCCAGCAGTCCACGAGTCTTGGGAGGGGAGCTGTTTTTT. Residues: CASSPRVLGGELFF.

V usage is TRBV20-1 and J usage is TRBJ2-5, with 9 bases identical to TRBD1. With the DNA end fitting TRBJ2-7 better, the J assignment may be wrong. The CDR3 contains 14 residues. The V gene's germline CDR1 is DFQATT and CDR2 SNEGSKA (reference sequence). CDR3 protein: CSAVRDRESYEQYF. The CDR3 nucleotides read TGCAGTGCTGTCCGGGACAGGGAAAGCTACGAGCAGTACTTC.

This clonotype has more than one count but fewer than ten. One junction end disagrees with the germline gene, perhaps due to a read error. The chain is built from TRBV4-1 and TRBJ1-4, with 7 bases lining up with TRBD1. Germline loops: CDR1 MGHRA, CDR2 YSYEKL. This CDR3 spans 14 amino acids. CDR3 DNA: TGCGCCAGCAACCAAGTTGGACAGGATGAAAAACTGTTTTTT. Its protein is CASNQVGQDEKLFF.

This CDR3 is CATGRDRSYNEQFF. The CDR3 nucleotides read TGTGCCACTGGAAGGGACAGGTCGTACAATGAGCAGTTCTTC. This chain connects TRBV18 to TRBJ2-1, with TRBD1 identical over 8 bases. After removal of 10 bases from V and 4 bases from J, the junction contained 9 bases not matched to a gene. Looked up from germline, CDR1 is KGHSH and CDR2 is LQKENI. The CDR3 consists of 14 residues.

As concerns this clonotype: The germline gene is not matched at one end of the junction; a read error may be the cause. The chain is built from TRBV20-1 and TRBJ2-1; TRBD2 agrees at 11 bases. This CDR3 is 16 amino acids long. Germline CDR1 reads DFQATT; CDR2 reads SNEGSKA (reference sequence). Here the CDR3 reads CSAGGVTSGTYNEQFF. The CDR3, as DNA: TGCAGTGCTGGAGGGGTGACTAGCGGGACCTACAACGAGCAGTTCTTC.

The rearrangement links TRBV4-3 to TRBJ2-3; no reliable D call. V dropped 0 bases and J dropped 2 bases, with 9 bases sitting between them. The CDR3 is made up of 15 amino acids. Germline values: CDR1 LGHNA, CDR2 YSLEER. CDR3 in DNA: TGCGCCAGCAGCCAAGATGATTCCCTCACAGATACGCAGTATTTT. This gives the protein CASSQDDSLTDTQYF.

The table lists this clonotype with a few counts. The chain joins TRBV12-3 or TRBV12-4 to TRBJ2-4, with 7 bases fitting TRBD1. CDR3 length: 14 residues. V shed 1 base, J shed 9 bases, and the junction held 6 bases outside the gene matches. The CDR3 DNA sequence: TGTGCCAGCAGTTTAGGGACAGGAGCGTCCATTCAGTACTTC. It is translated as CASSLGTGASIQYF.

A few counts support this clonotype. The chain links TRBV11-2 to TRBJ2-2; no definite D call. Trimming took off 3 bases at V and 4 bases at J, with 9 bases between the two ends. The CDR3 loop spans 14 amino acids. Germline CDR1 is SGHAT and CDR2 is FQNNGV. Here the CDR3 reads CASSFPGSTGELFF. The DNA for the CDR3 is TGTGCCAGCAGCTTTCCAGGAAGCACCGGGGAGCTGTTTTTT.